One sample yielded the 10 T cell receptor beta chains listed below, sequenced in a study of blood T cell repertoires in COVID-19. Produced via immunoSEQ multiplex PCR; TCRdb's table is partial and in-frame only. The sample yields 70,000 to 95,000 clones, 92% seen once. The specimen sequenced was peripheral blood. These receptors all stem from a woman between 55 and 75 years old with active COVID-19.

The J gene is TRBJ1-6, the V gene TRBV5-1; TRBD1 matches at 9 bases. Germline V gene lookup returns CDR1 SGHRS and CDR2 YFSETQ. Unmatched junction bases numbered 6, after V lost 8 bases and J lost 9 bases. This CDR3 is built from 13 residues. In nucleotides, the CDR3 is TGCGCCAGGGACCGGGACAGGGTTTCACCCCTCCACTTT. Protein: CARDRDRVSPLHF.

The chain joins TRBV30 to TRBJ2-7; the match to TRBD1 covers 8 bases. Trimming removed 5 bases from V and 2 bases from J; junction bases left unmatched: 2. Germline V gene data show CDR1 as GTSNPN and CDR2 as SVGIG (reference sequence). The CDR3 is 12 residues long. The CDR3 loop reads CAWGTGPYEQYF. The CDR3 DNA reads as TGTGCCTGGGGGACAGGACCCTACGAGCAGTACTTC.

The table lists this clone with a count of one. The chain has TRBV3-1 (or the pseudogene TRBV3-2) and TRBJ1-1; TRBD1 matches at 10 bases. The V and J ends lost 8 bases and 1 base, in that order; junction bases with no gene match: 4. The CDR3 has 14 residues. Per the germline V gene, CDR1 is LGHDT and CDR2 is YNNKEL (reference sequence). DNA for the CDR3: TGTGCCAGCCGGACAGGGGGGGCGAACACTGAAGCTTTCTTT. It translates to CASRTGGANTEAFF.

The chain couples TRBV18 to TRBJ1-3, with D possibly being TRBD1 (6 bases). V dropped 6 bases and J dropped 0 bases, with 12 bases sitting between them. Germline V gives CDR1 KGHSH, CDR2 LQKENI. The CDR3 covers 15 residues. CDR3 nucleotides: TGTGCCAGCTCCTCAGGGGTCATCTCTGGAAACACCATATATTTT. It is translated as CASSSGVISGNTIYF.

This rearrangement joins TRBV5-4 to TRBJ2-5; tentative D call: TRBD1 (6 bases). This CDR3 is built from 15 residues. Germline V gene sequence: CDR1 SGHNT, CDR2 YYREEE (reference sequence). V was cut by 3 bases and J by 5 bases, with 17 bases left in between. As DNA, the CDR3 is TGTGCCAGCAGCTGGGGGAAGGGGGTAGACGAGACCCAGTACTTC. Amino acids: CASSWGKGVDETQYF.

The CDR3 is CASSLQTGLGETQYF. The CDR3 DNA reads TGCGCCAGCAGCCTGCAGACAGGGCTGGGGGAGACCCAGTACTTC. This sequence joins TRBV5-1 and TRBJ2-5; the match to TRBD1 covers 7 bases. CDR1 is SGHRS and CDR2 is YFSETQ in the germline V gene. This CDR3 has 15 amino acids. After removal of 4 bases from V and 5 bases from J, the junction contained 11 bases not matched to a gene.

Written as DNA, the CDR3 is TGTGCCAGCAGCTTAGTCGGCGCAGGTTCCATCGGGGCCAACGTCCTGACTTTC. Encoded protein: CASSLVGAGSIGANVLTF. The chain employs TRBV7-2 and TRBJ2-6; D gene ambiguous. The CDR3 is made up of 18 amino acids. From germline, CDR1 is SGHTA and CDR2 FQGNSA. Trimming removed 1 base at V and 4 bases at J, with 17 bases between.

The genes are TRBV18 and TRBJ2-7; TRBD1 aligns across 10 bases. J was trimmed by 5 bases and V by 2 bases; bases with no gene match: 6. This CDR3 comprises 15 residues. Germline CDR1 is KGHSH and CDR2 is LQKENI. The CDR3 nucleotides read TGTGCCAGCTCACCAACGGGACAGGGGTTCCACGAGCAGTACTTC. Protein sequence: CASSPTGQGFHEQYF.

The V and J genes are TRBV7-2 and TRBJ1-5; no clear D gene. From germline, CDR1 is SGHTA and CDR2 FQGNSA. The CDR3 has 13 residues. V lost 1 base to trimming and J lost 6 bases, with 7 bases between them. CDR3 bases: TGTGCCAGCAGCTTAGTCAGGTCTCAGCCCCAGCATTTT. This gives the protein CASSLVRSQPQHF.

V usage is TRBV7-2 and J usage is TRBJ2-7; possibly TRBD2 for D (5 bases). The CDR3 loop spans 14 amino acids. The V gene's germline CDR1 is SGHTA and CDR2 FQGNSA. V lost 4 bases and J 5 bases, leaving 15 bases between the germline ends. The CDR3 region has the DNA TGTGCCAGCAGCTCCCTTCTGGGGAGCCACGAGCAGTACTTC. This encodes CASSSLLGSHEQYF.